Below are 30 T cell receptor beta chains sequenced from a single sample in a study of OX40 agonist ivuxolimab in advanced cancers. Profiling relied on immunoSEQ multiplex PCR, and the TCRdb table lists in-frame clones only, not all of them. The table lists approximately 58,000 clones, 75% to 90% of them singletons, with approximately 3.5% in the top ten. The specimen was CD4+ or CD8+ T cells sorted from blood, collected in a trial of the OX40 agonist ivuxolimab. Receptor source: an adult with an advanced solid tumor such as melanoma, head and neck, liver or kidney cancer.

This chain links TRBV10-3 with TRBJ2-2, with D possibly being TRBD1 or TRBD2 (5 bases each). Germline-derived CDR1 and CDR2 are ENHRY and SYGVKD. There are 12 residues in the CDR3. V gave up 8 bases and J gave up 4 bases, with 8 bases separating them. The CDR3 reads CAIGAGTGELFF. In DNA, the CDR3 is TGTGCCATCGGGGCGGGCACCGGGGAGCTGTTTTTT.

The chain is built from TRBV4-1 and TRBJ1-5; 8 bases are shared with TRBD1. The CDR3 runs to 17 residues. Trimming took 0 bases from V and 2 from J; bases not matched to a gene: 6. The germline V gene has CDR1 MGHRA and CDR2 YSYEKL. This CDR3 reads CASSQEGTGVGNQPQHF. Here the CDR3 DNA reads TGCGCCAGCAGCCAAGAAGGGACAGGTGTCGGCAATCAGCCCCAGCATTTT.

The chain recombines TRBV28 with TRBJ2-7; no definite D call. The CDR3 runs 12 residues. Trimming shortened V by 5 bases and J by 5 bases, and 10 bases separated the two germline ends. Germline V gene sequence: CDR1 MDHEN, CDR2 SYDVKM. CDR3 nucleotides: TGTGCCAGCAGTGCTACGCATGACGAGCAGTACTTC. Translating gives CASSATHDEQYF.

The J gene is TRBJ1-5, the V gene TRBV4-1, with 7 positions matching TRBD1. From germline, CDR1 is MGHRA and CDR2 YSYEKL. The CDR3 is 16 residues long. V was pared by 3 bases and J by 3 bases, with 8 bases of the junction left unmatched. CDR3 amino acids: CASSHNPGGNNQPQHF. The CDR3 DNA reads TGCGCCAGCAGCCATAACCCAGGGGGGAACAATCAGCCCCAGCATTTT.

The rearrangement joins TRBV5-4 to TRBJ2-7, with TRBD1 matching 11 bases. This CDR3 has 16 amino acids. Trimming took 4 bases from V and 1 from J; bases not matched to a gene: 7. CDR1 and CDR2 from the germline V gene are SGHNT and YYREEE (reference sequence). CDR3 protein: CASSPKGTGGSYEQYF. The CDR3, as DNA: TGTGCCAGCAGCCCAAAAGGGACAGGGGGTTCCTACGAGCAGTACTTC.

This rearrangement joins TRBV5-4 to TRBJ2-1; D not resolved. The CDR3 is 13 amino acids. The germline V and J ends were trimmed by 4 bases and 9 bases, with 14 bases remaining between them. The germline V gene has CDR1 SGHNT and CDR2 YYREEE (reference sequence). The CDR3 loop reads CASSLWSTPEQFF. The CDR3 nucleotides are TGTGCCAGCAGCCTCTGGTCGACACCTGAGCAGTTCTTC.

The genes are TRBV25-1 and TRBJ2-7, with 7 bases identical to TRBD2. The CDR3 covers 14 residues. The germline V gene has CDR1 MGHDK and CDR2 SYGVNS. V dropped 3 bases and J dropped 6; count of bases not matched to a gene: 8. The DNA for the CDR3 is TGTGCCAGCAGTGACCCCACCGGGAGGTCCGAGCAGTACTTC. Protein: CASSDPTGRSEQYF.

V and J are TRBV7-2 and TRBJ2-3, with TRBD2 matching over 13 bases. Germline lookup yields CDR1 SGHTA and CDR2 FQGNSA. The CDR3 totals 16 residues. J lost 8 bases, V lost 5 bases, and 10 bases had no gene match. CDR3: CASSPKGLAGQGTQYF. In DNA form, the CDR3 reads TGTGCCAGCAGCCCCAAGGGACTAGCGGGGCAGGGTACGCAGTATTTT.

The rearrangement joins TRBV5-1 to TRBJ1-5, with a tentative D call TRBD1 (6 bases). The V and J ends lost 2 bases and 3 bases respectively, with 12 bases between them. This CDR3 has 15 amino acids. Germline values: CDR1 SGHRS, CDR2 YFSETQ. This CDR3 is CASSLSAGDNQPQHF. The CDR3, as DNA: TGCGCCAGCAGCTTATCGGCAGGGGACAATCAGCCCCAGCATTTT.

The V gene is TRBV7-8, the J gene TRBJ2-4; 7 nucleotides line up with TRBD2. The CDR3 sequence is 17 residues long. Germline trimming cut 1 base from V and 0 bases from J; bases unmatched to any gene: 6. Germline V gives CDR1 SGHVS, CDR2 FQNEAQ. CDR3 sequence: CASSLVSAGLAKNIQYF. The CDR3 DNA reads as TGTGCCAGCAGCTTAGTGTCAGCGGGGCTAGCCAAAAACATTCAGTACTTC.

This chain connects TRBV30 to TRBJ1-3; TRBD1 might be the D (6 bases). This CDR3 comprises 14 residues. CDR1 is GTSNPN, CDR2 SVGIG, per germline (reference sequence). Trimming took off 5 bases at V and 8 bases at J, with 19 bases between the two ends. CDR3 nucleotide sequence: TGTGCCTGGGGTTCGGGACACCTCAGCGACACCATATATTTT. Amino acids: CAWGSGHLSDTIYF.

The chain links TRBV7-2 to TRBJ1-2, with TRBD1 identical over 8 bases. Trimming took 5 bases from V and 8 from J; bases not matched to a gene: 4. The CDR3 contains 12 residues. Germline lookup yields CDR1 SGHTA and CDR2 FQGNSA. The CDR3 coding sequence is TGTGCCAGCAGCCGAGACAGGGGCGGCTACACCTTC. Translating gives CASSRDRGGYTF.

This rearrangement joins TRBV16 to TRBJ1-2; D is unclear. The germline V gene has CDR1 KGHSY and CDR2 FQNENV. This CDR3 spans 16 amino acids. V was pared by 0 bases and J by 5 bases, with 16 bases between. The CDR3 sequence: CASSQSAGTLSYGYTF. DNA for the CDR3: TGTGCCAGCAGCCAATCGGCAGGCACTCTCTCTTATGGCTACACCTTC.

The V and J genes are TRBV18 and TRBJ1-4; D uncertain. Germline V gene sequence: CDR1 KGHSH, CDR2 LQKENI. The ends were cut back, 2 bases at V and 0 bases at J, with 16 bases in the middle. The length of the CDR3 is 18 residues. CDR3 nucleotide sequence: TGTGCCAGCTCACCAAGGTCTTCTGTTTCAGCAACTAATGAAAAACTGTTTTTT. Protein: CASSPRSSVSATNEKLFF.

This chain joins TRBV7-3 and TRBJ2-1, with TRBD2 matching over 9 bases. This CDR3 has 15 residues. Germline V gene data show CDR1 as SGHTA and CDR2 as FQGTGA. With 5 bases clipped from V and 5 bases from J, the junction kept 7 bases outside the gene matches. The CDR3 coding sequence is TGTGCCAGCAGCCCCCTAGCGGGACCAAACAATGAGCAGTTCTTC. Its translation is CASSPLAGPNNEQFF.

The rearrangement joins TRBV30 to TRBJ2-1; possible D gene TRBD2, 6 bases. The CDR3 covers 14 residues. Germline-derived CDR1 and CDR2 are GTSNPN and SVGIG (reference sequence). Trimming took 3 bases from V and 4 from J, leaving 13 bases between them. CDR3 sequence: CAWSGVGGYNEQFF. The DNA of the CDR3 is TGTGCCTGGAGCGGCGTGGGAGGATACAATGAGCAGTTCTTC.

This chain joins TRBV4-1 and TRBJ2-7, with 7 bases matching TRBD2. The germline gives CDR1 MGHRA, CDR2 YSYEKL. J lost 0 bases, V lost 0 bases, and 11 bases had no gene match. The CDR3 runs 18 residues. CDR3 residues: CASSQDDQRGPSSYEQYF. For the CDR3, the DNA is TGCGCCAGCAGCCAAGATGATCAGCGGGGTCCCAGCTCCTACGAGCAGTACTTC.

The chain is built from TRBV29-1 and TRBJ1-5, with a tentative D call TRBD1 (5 bases). The length of the CDR3 is 12 residues. Trimming took 3 bases from V and 9 from J, leaving 12 bases between them. Germline V lookup: CDR1 SQVTM, CDR2 ANQGSEA. CDR3 region: CSVEQGNGPQHF. The CDR3 bases are TGCAGCGTTGAGCAGGGAAACGGGCCCCAGCATTTT.

The V call is TRBV15, the J call TRBJ2-3, with 13 bases that match TRBD2. Germline trimming cut 4 bases from V and 2 bases from J; bases unmatched to any gene: 3. The CDR3 extends over 16 amino acids. CDR1 and CDR2 (germline): LNHNV, YYDKDF (reference sequence). CDR3 protein: CATSTGTSGNTDTQYF. The CDR3 DNA is TGTGCCACCAGCACAGGGACTAGCGGGAACACAGATACGCAGTATTTT.

This clone was recorded only once. One junction end disagrees with the germline gene, perhaps due to a read error. The V and J genes are TRBV5-1 and TRBJ1-1; TRBD1 might be the D (5 bases). The germline V gene has CDR1 SGHRS and CDR2 YFSETQ. CDR3 size: 16 residues. The DNA of the CDR3 is TGCGCCGGCAGCTTGTTTCCAGGGTCGGCGAACACTGAAGCTTTCTTT. Protein sequence: CAGSLFPGSANTEAFF.

In its sample, this clone was seen once. The chain carries TRBV4-3 and TRBJ2-1; D is perhaps TRBD1 (5 bases). Trimming left V 3 bases short and J 1 base short, with 13 bases between. The CDR3 has 16 residues. Germline values: CDR1 LGHNA, CDR2 YSLEER. CDR3 residues: CASSQGPPQSYNEQFF. The CDR3, as DNA: TGCGCCAGCAGCCAGGGGCCCCCTCAGTCCTACAATGAGCAGTTCTTC.

The J gene is TRBJ2-1, the V gene TRBV11-3, with TRBD2 matching 9 bases. The CDR3 contains 17 residues. The V gene end was trimmed by 4 bases and the J gene end by 4 bases; junction bases not matched to a gene: 11. Germline-derived CDR1 and CDR2 are SGHNT and YENEEA. As DNA, the CDR3 is TGTGCCAGCAGCTCGGGACTAGCTATAGGCCTTTACAATGAGCAGTTCTTC. Amino acids: CASSSGLAIGLYNEQFF.

This clone is a singleton in its sample. This chain uses TRBV7-9 with TRBJ1-2; D call uncertain. This CDR3 has 14 amino acids. V lost 1 base and J lost 2, with 8 bases in between. Germline V gives CDR1 SEHNR, CDR2 FQNEAQ (reference sequence). In DNA form, the CDR3 reads TGTGCCAGCAGCTTAGGTGTTGAAAACTATGGCTACACCTTC. Translation gives CASSLGVENYGYTF.

The V gene is TRBV29-1, the J gene TRBJ1-3; tentative D call: TRBD1 (6 bases). The CDR3 covers 13 residues. Trimming pared 5 bases from V and 3 bases from J, leaving 11 bases between. Germline values: CDR1 SQVTM, CDR2 ANQGSEA. The CDR3 DNA is TGCAGCGTTCGGGGGGCAGGTGGAAACACCATATATTTT. It translates to CSVRGAGGNTIYF.

V and J are TRBV5-4 and TRBJ2-5, with D uncertain. Judging by the DNA end, TRBJ2-7 fits better; the J call may be wrong. Germline V CDR1 and CDR2: SGHNT, YYREEE (reference sequence). This CDR3 is built from 14 residues. DNA for the CDR3: TGTGCCAGCATCCGGGCCCCCGGGTCCTACGAGCAGTACTTC. Translating gives CASIRAPGSYEQYF.

The chain employs TRBV9 and TRBJ2-6, with 10 nucleotides matching TRBD1. J gave up 2 bases and V 4 bases, and 9 bases lay outside the gene matches. Germline assignment: CDR1 SGDLS and CDR2 YYNGEE. This CDR3 has 18 residues. The DNA for the CDR3 is TGTGCCAGCAGCCCTCATCCGACAGGGGGCGCTGGGGCCAACGTCCTGACTTTC. Translation: CASSPHPTGGAGANVLTF. Based on the CDR3 plus reference TRBV9 and TRBJ2-6, the full variable domain is DSGVTQTPKHLITATGQRVTLRCSPRSGDLSVYWYQQSLDQGLQFLIQYYNGEERAKGNILERFSAQQFPDLHSELNLSSLELGDSALYFCASSPHPTGGAGANVLTFGAGSRLTVL.

The rearrangement joins TRBV5-6 to TRBJ1-5; D call uncertain. The CDR3 is 15 residues long. CDR1 SGHDT and CDR2 YYEEEE come from the germline V gene. V dropped 1 base and J dropped 7 bases, with 15 bases sitting between them. CDR3 coding DNA: TGTGCCAGCAGCTTGTCTTTCCAGACGACGCAGCCCCAGCATTTT. Its protein is CASSLSFQTTQPQHF.

This clone was counted only a few times. The V and J genes are TRBV29-1 and TRBJ1-1; D gene uncertain. V shed 5 bases and J shed 3 bases, with 7 bases lying between them. Germline V gene lookup returns CDR1 SQVTM and CDR2 ANQGSEA. The CDR3 is made up of 11 amino acids. CDR3 region: CSVYWYTEAFF. CDR3 DNA: TGCAGCGTTTATTGGTACACTGAAGCTTTCTTT.

This clone was found once. The chain uses TRBV5-1 and TRBJ1-2; no definite D call. Germline values: CDR1 SGHRS, CDR2 YFSETQ. This CDR3 has 15 amino acids. V lost 4 bases and J lost 4, with 17 bases in between. The CDR3 coding sequence is TGCGCCAGCAGCACGACCGGCGCAACCCCCTATGGCTACACCTTC. Its translation is CASSTTGATPYGYTF.

The V and J genes are TRBV7-3 and TRBJ2-6, with D perhaps matching TRBD2 (6 bases). The germline V gene has CDR1 SGHTA and CDR2 FQGTGA. The CDR3 has 17 amino acids. The V end was cut by 1 base, the J end by 4 bases, with 14 bases between. CDR3 protein: CASSLMPGGLGANVLTF. The CDR3 coding sequence is TGTGCCAGCAGCTTAATGCCTGGAGGGCTCGGGGCCAACGTCCTGACTTTC.